These T cell receptor beta chains were read from a single sample in a study of blood T cell repertoires in COVID-19. Only in-frame clones appear in the TCRdb table, and some are missing; sequencing was by immunoSEQ multiplex PCR. The data hold a few hundred thousand clones, with 70% to 90% observed a single time. Source material: PBMCs or T cells enriched from blood (not recorded which). The receptors here all came from a man younger than 40 who had recovered from COVID-19. The CDR3 runs from the conserved cysteine through the conserved F or W. D genes are given only for firm matches. Size is stated for part of the rows, as once, few or many counts, or as a class when the clone is expanded.

J | size | V | D | CDR3 | DNA
TRBJ1-2 | few | TRBV12-5 | NA | CASGNAGYGYTF | TGTGCTAGTGGTAACGCAGGCTATGGCTACACCTTC
TRBJ1-4 | NA | TRBV5-1 | NA | CASSLGGDPRGEKLFF | TGCGCCAGCAGCTTGGGCGGGGACCCTCGGGGTGAAAAACTGTTTTTT
TRBJ2-1 | NA | TRBV7-3 | NA | CASSTSIGGQFF | TGTGCCAGCAGCACATCCATCGGGGGGCAGTTCTTC
TRBJ2-2 | NA | TRBV9 | NA | CASSATGQNTGELFF | TGTGCCAGCAGCGCGACAGGCCAGAACACCGGGGAGCTGTTTTTT
TRBJ1-1 | NA | TRBV10-3 | NA | CAISSQGEAFF | TGTGCCATCAGTTCCCAGGGGGAAGCTTTCTTT
TRBJ2-2 | NA | TRBV10-3 | NA | CAISRDRTTGELFF | TGTGCCATCAGTCGCGACAGGACGACCGGGGAGCTGTTTTTT
TRBJ2-7 | NA | TRBV10-3 | TRBD2 | CASSGGARREQYF | TGTGCCTCTAGCGGGGGGGCGAGAAGGGAGCAGTACTTC
TRBJ1-6 | NA | TRBV6-5 | NA | CASSYSGSSYNSPLHF | TGTGCCAGCAGTTACTCTGGGAGCTCCTATAATTCACCCCTCCACTTT
TRBJ1-2 | NA | TRBV7-2 | TRBD1 | CASSLRAQGASYGYTF | TGTGCCAGCAGCTTACGAGCACAGGGGGCCAGCTATGGCTACACCTTC
TRBJ1-1 | NA | TRBV6-2/TRBV6-3 | TRBD1 | CASSSGGSGTEAFF | TGTGCCAGCAGTTCAGGGGGCAGCGGCACTGAAGCTTTCTTT
TRBJ1-2 | NA | TRBV9 | NA | CASSREPGGYTF | TGTGCCAGCAGCAGGGAGCCTGGTGGCTACACCTTC
TRBJ2-2 | NA | TRBV7-9 | TRBD1 | CAIDRGKGAGELFF | TGTGCCATAGACAGGGGAAAGGGGGCCGGGGAGCTGTTTTTT
TRBJ1-4 | NA | TRBV5-5 | NA | CASSDGRAVSSLFF | TGTGCCAGCAGCGACGGGCGGGCAGTCAGTAGCCTGTTTTTT
TRBJ2-3 | NA | TRBV30 | TRBD2 | CAWSVLASGGNTQYF | TGTGCCTGGAGTGTCTTGGCTAGCGGGGGAAATACGCAGTATTTT
TRBJ1-5 | NA | TRBV2 | TRBD1 | CASSGQGAPNQPQHF | TGTGCCAGCAGTGGACAGGGGGCCCCCAATCAGCCCCAGCATTTT
TRBJ1-1 | NA | TRBV12-3/TRBV12-4 | NA | CASSSGTRAFF | TGTGCCAGCAGCTCCGGGACAAGGGCTTTCTTT
TRBJ1-2 | NA | TRBV27 | NA | CASSLSPGANYGYTF | TGTGCCAGCAGTTTATCCCCCGGGGCTAACTATGGCTACACCTTC
TRBJ2-1 | NA | TRBV7-3 | TRBD2 | CASGLSGGASNEQFF | TGTGCCAGCGGCCTTAGCGGGGGGGCCTCGAATGAGCAGTTCTTC
TRBJ1-1 | NA | TRBV14 | NA | CASSPYPRTEAFF | TGTGCCAGCAGCCCCTATCCCCGCACTGAAGCTTTCTTT
TRBJ2-7 | NA | TRBV7-9 | NA | CASSKNRAYEQYF | TGTGCCAGCAGCAAAAACAGGGCCTACGAGCAGTACTTC
TRBJ1-2 | NA | TRBV7-2 | NA | CASSLVKSGAGYGYTF | TGTGCCAGCAGCTTAGTTAAGTCAGGGGCCGGTTATGGCTACACCTTC
TRBJ2-5 | NA | TRBV19 | NA | CASTATPSGKETQYF | TGTGCCAGTACCGCAACACCCTCAGGGAAAGAGACCCAGTACTTC
TRBJ2-7 | NA | TRBV27 | NA | CASSLGYSGLWAYEQYF | TGTGCCAGCAGTTTAGGATACTCAGGGTTATGGGCCTACGAGCAGTACTTC
TRBJ1-5 | few | TRBV3-1/TRBV3-2 | TRBD1 | CASSQGQGQQPQHF | TGTGCCAGCAGCCAAGGACAGGGTCAACAGCCCCAGCATTTT
TRBJ2-3 | NA | TRBV11-2 | TRBD2 | CASSSLAGGIQGTQYF | TGTGCCAGCAGCTCCCTCGCGGGGGGCATCCAGGGTACGCAGTATTTT
TRBJ1-5 | NA | TRBV2 | TRBD1 | CASSPTGGGSQPQHF | TGTGCCAGCAGTCCGACAGGGGGAGGGAGTCAGCCCCAGCATTTT
TRBJ1-2 | NA | TRBV29-1 | NA | CSVGSTGNYGYTF | TGCAGCGTCGGATCGACGGGGAACTATGGCTACACCTTC
TRBJ1-2 | NA | TRBV2 | NA | CASSEGGAFKANYGYTF | TGTGCCAGCAGTGAGGGGGGGGCCTTTAAGGCTAACTATGGCTACACCTTC
TRBJ1-5 | NA | TRBV5-1 | NA | CASSLGQSNQPQHF | TGCGCCAGCAGCTTGGGGCAGAGCAATCAGCCCCAGCATTTT
TRBJ2-5 | NA | TRBV5-1 | TRBD2 | CASSNGGSQETQYF | TGCGCCAGCAGCAACGGGGGGTCACAAGAGACCCAGTACTTC
TRBJ1-1 | NA | TRBV7-2 | NA | CASSFRGDSEAFF | TGTGCCAGCAGCTTCCGAGGGGACTCTGAAGCTTTCTTT
TRBJ2-7 | NA | TRBV7-6 | TRBD1 | CASSLRGGQDHEQYF | TGTGCCAGCAGCTTGAGAGGGGGACAGGACCACGAGCAGTACTTC
TRBJ1-1 | NA | TRBV19 | TRBD1 | CASSKDRGLNTEAFF | TGTGCCAGTAGTAAAGACAGGGGTCTGAACACTGAAGCTTTCTTT
TRBJ2-7 | NA | TRBV10-3 | TRBD1 | CAISEVGDRNSYEQYF | TGTGCCATCAGTGAGGTAGGGGACAGAAATAGCTACGAGCAGTACTTC
TRBJ2-7 | once | TRBV27 | TRBD1 | CASSFDRDTYEQYF | TGTGCCAGCAGTTTCGACAGGGACACCTACGAGCAGTACTTC
TRBJ2-4 | NA | TRBV18 | NA | CASSPPPGGNIQYF | TGTGCCAGCTCACCCCCCCCCGGCGGAAACATTCAGTACTTC
TRBJ1-4 | few | TRBV5-5 | TRBD1 | CASSLGDRGDEKLFF | TGTGCCAGCAGCTTGGGGGACAGGGGAGATGAAAAACTGTTTTTT
TRBJ2-5 | NA | TRBV29-1 | NA | CSVVRSTETQYF | TGCAGCGTTGTGCGGTCGACAGAGACCCAGTACTTC
TRBJ2-7 | NA | TRBV27 | TRBD1 | CASRATGERSYEQYF | TGTGCCAGCAGAGCAACAGGGGAGAGGTCCTACGAGCAGTACTTC
TRBJ2-1 | NA | TRBV28 | TRBD1 | CASSFTGQGLIKNEQFF | TGTGCCAGCAGTTTCACGGGACAGGGGCTAATTAAGAATGAGCAGTTCTTC
TRBJ1-4 | NA | TRBV27 | NA | CASSSVATNEKLFF | TGTGCCAGCAGTTCAGTTGCAACTAATGAAAAACTGTTTTTT